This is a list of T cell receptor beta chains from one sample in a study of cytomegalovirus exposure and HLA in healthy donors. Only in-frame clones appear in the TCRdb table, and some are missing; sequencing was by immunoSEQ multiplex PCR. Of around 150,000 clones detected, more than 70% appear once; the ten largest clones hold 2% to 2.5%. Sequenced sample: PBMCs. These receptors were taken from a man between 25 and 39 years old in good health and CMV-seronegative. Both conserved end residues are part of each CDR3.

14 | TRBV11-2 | CASSLSARSGGYTF
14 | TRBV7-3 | CASSLYRDTGELFF
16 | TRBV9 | CASSVADRPISYEQYF
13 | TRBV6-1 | CASSSEGGTEAFF
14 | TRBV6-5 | CASRTSGESNEQFF
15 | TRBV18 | CASSRSGQSQETQYF
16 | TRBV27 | CASSRLAGVWTDTQYF
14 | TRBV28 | CASRKQGGNQPQHF
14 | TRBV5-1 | CASSLQGNADGYTF
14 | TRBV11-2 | CASSPSQGGYEQYF
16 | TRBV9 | CASSTSGTGPQNTIYF
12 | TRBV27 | CASRAGGGEQFF
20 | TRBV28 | CASSSPTDRGWGNTGQPQHF
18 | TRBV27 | CASSSLRGERRGTDTQYF
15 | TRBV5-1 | CASSQMPGEGQPQHF
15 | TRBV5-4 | CASSFPGLSSYEQYF
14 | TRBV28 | CASSIWTGAFGYTF
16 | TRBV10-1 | CASGLAGPLTTGELFF
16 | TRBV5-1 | CASSLDIGGRGETQYF
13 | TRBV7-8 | CASSLGRLGGYTF
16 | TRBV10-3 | CAISKGQSVPQETQYF
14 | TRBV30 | CAWSAGTSGYEQYF
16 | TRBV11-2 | CASRTLRQGNTGELFF
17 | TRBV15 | CATSRFPRRQGASGYTF
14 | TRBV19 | CASSWGLATYEQYF
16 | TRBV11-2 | CASSFYGRTSTDTQYF
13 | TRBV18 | CASSPAGRETQYF
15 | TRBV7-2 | CASSSSSGREYEQFF
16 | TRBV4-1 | CASSQEAHRSSYEQYF
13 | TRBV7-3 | CASSFTVNTEAFF
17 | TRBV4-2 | CASSQDLAGGPSYEQYF
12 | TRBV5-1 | CASSRGHNEQFF
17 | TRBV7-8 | CASSLDVSSWIQETQYF
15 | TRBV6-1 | CASSDTGTPGNTIYF
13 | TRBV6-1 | CASSWTGSNEQFF
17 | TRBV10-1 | CASSPLTSGSAYNEQFF
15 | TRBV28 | CASRRTSGSTGELFF
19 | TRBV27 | CASSSPGTSGRAGGETQYF
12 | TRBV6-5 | CASKREGNEQFF
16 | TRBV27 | CASRPLVQANTGELFF
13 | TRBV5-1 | CASSYYRQYEQYF
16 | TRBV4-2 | CASSQEGRQGTEKLFF
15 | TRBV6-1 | CASSSAWTGLSEQYF
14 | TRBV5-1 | CASSLAVITDTQYF
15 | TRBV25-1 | CASSDPAAARETQYF
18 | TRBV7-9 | CASSLSGLMYLGGNTIYF
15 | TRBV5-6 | CASSPLIDGSYGYTF
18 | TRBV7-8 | CASSLARLAERGTGELFF
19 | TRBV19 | CASSIYSQSGLAKNNEQFF
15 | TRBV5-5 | CASSLKGQGYNEQFF
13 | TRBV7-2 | CASSENQGLGYTF
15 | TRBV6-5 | CASRNWGGTAYEQYF
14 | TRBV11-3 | CASSSGQGGYEQYF
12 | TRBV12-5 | CASGLGGREQFF
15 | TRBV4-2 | CASSLATTYYYEQYF